The TCR beta chain under discussion was sequenced for a study of long-term antiretroviral therapy in people with HIV. The overall study: The earliest samples predate the 2015 immediate-ART recommendation by about a decade.

Version v3.0 of the immunoSEQ assay was performed at survey level. Method: immunoSEQ multiplex PCR; TCRdb's copy keeps in-frame clones and lacks some. Of 30,000 to 40,000 clones listed, about 85% were seen once; the top ten hold about 3.2%. In its sample, this clone was seen a few times. Trimming stripped 1 base from V and 6 bases from J, with 12 bases between. Germline V gives CDR1 SEHNR, CDR2 FQNEAQ (reference sequence). This CDR3 contains 14 residues. None of the participants with HIV were treated outside the United States. Sequenced here: unsorted PBMCs, sampled 1.9 years after starting antiretroviral therapy. The rearrangement joins TRBV7-9 to TRBJ1-2, with D perhaps TRBD1 (6 bases). This sequence originates from a man between 18 and 29 years old with HIV. CDR3 bases: TGTGCCAGCAGCTTAGGCGCAGGGGAGCATGGCTACACCTTC. This encodes CASSLGAGEHGYTF. Combining the CDR3 with reference TRBV7-9 and TRBJ1-2 gives the whole variable domain DTGVSQNPRHKITKRGQNVTFRCDPISEHNRLYWYRQTLGQGPEFLTYFQNEAQLEKSRLLSDRFSAERPKGSFSTLEIQRTEQGDSAMYLCASSLGAGEHGYTFGSGTRLTVV.